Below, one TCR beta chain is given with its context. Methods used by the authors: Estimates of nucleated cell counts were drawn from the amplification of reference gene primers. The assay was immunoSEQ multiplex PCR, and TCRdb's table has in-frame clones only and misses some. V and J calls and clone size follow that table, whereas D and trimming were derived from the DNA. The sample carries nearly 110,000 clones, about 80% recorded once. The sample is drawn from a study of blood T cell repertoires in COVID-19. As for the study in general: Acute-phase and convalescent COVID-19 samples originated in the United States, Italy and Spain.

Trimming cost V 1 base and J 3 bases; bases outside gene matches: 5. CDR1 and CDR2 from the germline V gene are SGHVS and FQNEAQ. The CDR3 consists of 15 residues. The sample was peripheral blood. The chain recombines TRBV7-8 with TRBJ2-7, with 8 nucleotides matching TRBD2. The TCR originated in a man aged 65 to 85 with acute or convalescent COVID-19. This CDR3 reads CASSLEAGAFYEQYF. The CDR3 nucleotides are TGTGCCAGCAGCTTAGAAGCGGGGGCCTTCTACGAGCAGTACTTC.